This passage covers 4 T cell receptor beta chains from one sample sequenced in a study of cytomegalovirus exposure and HLA in healthy donors. Amplification used 60 Vbeta primers and 13 Jbeta primers. Generated by immunoSEQ multiplex PCR, the TCRdb table keeps only in-frame clones and is missing some. This sample has more than 100,000 clones, with about three quarters found just once. The specimen sequenced was PBMCs. These TCRs come from a female donor in good health and CMV-seropositive.

This clone was counted a few times. This sequence joins TRBV2 and TRBJ2-3, with 14 bases that match TRBD2. With 6 bases clipped from V and 4 bases from J, the junction kept 3 bases outside the gene matches. CDR1 SNHLY and CDR2 FYNNEI come from the germline V gene. CDR3 length: 15 amino acids. CDR3 sequence: CASSRLAGGSDTQYF. The CDR3 coding sequence is TGTGCCAGCAGCCGACTAGCGGGGGGGTCAGATACGCAGTATTTT.

Only a few counts were recorded for this clone. The chain has TRBV4-1 and TRBJ2-1, with 9 bases aligning to TRBD1. Per the germline V gene, CDR1 is MGHRA and CDR2 is YSYEKL. Trimming removed 4 bases from V and 7 bases from J; junction bases left unmatched: 11. The length of the CDR3 is 16 residues. CDR3 bases: TGCGCCAGCAGCCCCCGGAAACAGGGGGCAGTTAATGAGCAGTTCTTC. Translating it yields CASSPRKQGAVNEQFF.

The rearrangement joins TRBV19 to TRBJ1-3; 8 nucleotides align to TRBD1. Trimming cost V 5 bases and J 0 bases; bases outside gene matches: 6. Germline V CDR1 and CDR2: LNHDA, SQIVND (reference sequence). This CDR3 is built from 16 residues. The CDR3 here is CASSPGQGLSGNTIYF. In nucleotides, the CDR3 is TGTGCCAGTAGTCCAGGACAGGGCCTCTCTGGAAACACCATATATTTT.

The rearrangement links TRBV7-9 to TRBJ1-1; D is uncertain. Per germline, CDR1 SEHNR and CDR2 FQNEAQ (reference sequence). This CDR3 is 13 amino acids long. V lost 1 base, J lost 2 bases, and 5 bases lay in between. The CDR3 DNA reads TGTGCCAGCAGCTTAGGTAGTAACACTGAAGCTTTCTTT. Protein product: CASSLGSNTEAFF.